Listed below are T cell receptor beta chains from one sample, sequenced in a study of cytomegalovirus exposure and HLA in healthy donors. Sequencing was performed with immunoSEQ multiplex PCR; in TCRdb, only in-frame clones are kept and a portion is missing. The profile covers approximately 150,000 clones, with 87% appearing a single time and under 5% taken by the ten largest. Sequences were obtained from PBMCs. These TCRs come from a man aged 18-30 years in good health and CMV-seropositive. The CDR3 runs from the conserved cysteine through the conserved F or W. D genes are given only for firm matches. Clone size appears in some rows only: once, few, many, or a class for an expanded clone.

d_gene	abundance	v_gene	j_gene	CDR3nt	CDR3aa
TRBD2	NA	TRBV13	TRBJ2-2	TGTGCCAGCAGCCCCTGGACTAGCGGGCCCCTCGGAGGGGAGCTGTTTTTT	CASSPWTSGPLGGELFF
NA	NA	TRBV6-1	TRBJ1-6	TGTGCCGTCTCCCCCGGGATCAATTCACCCCTCCACTTT	CAVSPGINSPLHF
TRBD1	NA	TRBV5-1	TRBJ2-2	TGCGCCAGCAGCGACAGGGAGAGCGGGGAGCTGTTTTTT	CASSDRESGELFF
TRBD2	NA	TRBV5-1	TRBJ2-3	TGCGCCAGCAATACAGCGGGGCCCACAGATACGCAGTATTTT	CASNTAGPTDTQYF
TRBD1	NA	TRBV5-1	TRBJ1-4	TGCGCCAGCAGCCAACAGGGGCTAAATGAAAAACTGTTTTTT	CASSQQGLNEKLFF
TRBD2	once	TRBV5-1	TRBJ2-1	TGCGCCAGCTGGGGACTAGCGGGAAATGAGCAGTTCTTC	CASWGLAGNEQFF
TRBD2	NA	TRBV28	TRBJ2-1	TGTGCCATAGCCGGGGGGTGGTATGAGCAGTTCTTC	CAIAGGWYEQFF
NA	NA	TRBV7-8	TRBJ1-1	TGTGCCAGCAGCGGACAACAGGCGATAGGGACTGAAGCTTTCTTT	CASSGQQAIGTEAFF
TRBD2	NA	TRBV6-1	TRBJ2-7	TGTGCCAGCAGTTCCGTAAGCGGGAGCTACGAGCAGTACTTC	CASSSVSGSYEQYF
TRBD2	NA	TRBV28	TRBJ2-1	TGTGCCAGCAGTTTTCGCGGGAGGGGGTCCTACAATGAGCAGTTCTTC	CASSFRGRGSYNEQFF
NA	NA	TRBV7-9	TRBJ2-3	TGTGCCAGCAGCTTGGCGGCAGGGGCAGATACGCAGTATTTT	CASSLAAGADTQYF
TRBD1	NA	TRBV6-5	TRBJ2-7	TGTGCCAGCAGTTACCGGGACAGTTCCTACGAGCAGTACTTC	CASSYRDSSYEQYF
TRBD1	once	TRBV7-2	TRBJ2-3	TGTGCCAGCACCTTTGGGGACAGGGACACAGATACGCAGTATTTT	CASTFGDRDTDTQYF
TRBD2	NA	TRBV28	TRBJ2-7	TGTGCCAGCAGTTTAGGGACTAGCTCCAACGAGCAGTACTTC	CASSLGTSSNEQYF
TRBD1	NA	TRBV18	TRBJ2-1	TGTGCCAGCTCACCAGAACCGGGACAGGGATACAATGAGCAGTTCTTC	CASSPEPGQGYNEQFF
TRBD1	NA	TRBV7-9	TRBJ2-5	TGTGCCAGCACCGGGACAGGGACCCAAGAGACCCAGTACTTC	CASTGTGTQETQYF
NA	few	TRBV14	TRBJ2-7	TGTGCCAGCAGCCCCGGACAAGCCTACGAGCAGTACTTC	CASSPGQAYEQYF
TRBD1	NA	TRBV28	TRBJ2-7	TGTGCCAGCAGCAAAAAACAGGGGGACGGGCAGTACTTC	CASSKKQGDGQYF
TRBD1	NA	TRBV27	TRBJ2-2	TGTGCCAGCAGTCTGGGACAGCCGAACACCGGGGAGCTGTTTTTT	CASSLGQPNTGELFF
NA	NA	TRBV10-3	TRBJ1-5	TGTGCCTCGGCAGGCCGGAACAGGGCTGATCAGCCCCAGCATTTT	CASAGRNRADQPQHF
TRBD1	NA	TRBV19	TRBJ1-2	TGTGCCAGTAGTCCGGGACAGGGGGCTCACGGCTACACCTTC	CASSPGQGAHGYTF
NA	NA	TRBV7-2	TRBJ2-4	TGTGCCAGCAGCTTAACAACCCTAGCCAAAAACATTCAGTACTTC	CASSLTTLAKNIQYF
NA	NA	TRBV27	TRBJ2-4	TGTGCCAGCAGTCGAGGGAGGTCCATGGGGTCAAACATTCAGTACTTC	CASSRGRSMGSNIQYF
NA	NA	TRBV9	TRBJ1-4	TGTGCCAGCAGCGTAGGACAGACCACCGGGGAAAAACTGTTTTTT	CASSVGQTTGEKLFF
NA	NA	TRBV5-1	TRBJ1-4	TGCGCCAGCAGCCCCAATGGCGGCATTGGAGAAAAACTGTTTTTT	CASSPNGGIGEKLFF
NA	NA	TRBV6-1	TRBJ2-5	TGTGCCAGCAACATGGACTACCAAGAGACCCAGTACTTC	CASNMDYQETQYF
NA	NA	TRBV23-1	TRBJ2-3	TGCGCCAGCAGTCACACTACCCCTAGCACAGATACGCAGTATTTT	CASSHTTPSTDTQYF
NA	NA	TRBV6-5	TRBJ1-4	TGTGCCAGCAGTTACGCCACAGGGATGAATGAAAAACTGTTTTTT	CASSYATGMNEKLFF
NA	NA	TRBV19	TRBJ1-6	TGTGCCAGTAGTATAGCAAGGGGCTCACCCCTCCACTTT	CASSIARGSPLHF
NA	NA	TRBV6-5	TRBJ1-1	TGTGCCAGCAGGGCCCAGGGTGGCACTGAAGCTTTCTTT	CASRAQGGTEAFF